This T cell receptor beta chain was captured in a study of shared clonotypes between healthy human individuals. Between the trimmed V and J ends, which lost 2 bases and 0 bases, there was a span of 8 bases. CDR1 MNHEY and CDR2 SVGAGI come from the germline V gene. The CDR3 has 15 amino acids. Produced via immunoSEQ multiplex PCR; TCRdb's table is partial and in-frame only. The table has roughly 1.5 million clones, 95% to 99% seen once; the top ten hold approximately 0.44%. Sequenced: naive CD4+ T cells sorted from blood. As for subset: CD45RA+ positively selected. The chain uses TRBV6-5 and TRBJ1-3; D unclear. This clonotype originated in a man younger than 40 in good health. CDR3 in amino acids: CASSYLSTSGNTIYF. In nucleotides, the CDR3 is TGTGCCAGCAGTTACCTCTCAACCTCTGGAAACACCATATATTTT.